One TCR beta chain is described in this entry. Its antigen remains undetermined. No per-base quality is available; no much larger clone lies one base away. TCRbeta CDR3 regions were amplified from genomic DNA by means of the immunoSEQ Assay, a bias-controlled multiplex PCR. Under the source paper's analysis protocol: The number of nucleated cells in each sample was estimated by amplification of reference gene primers within the assay. Sequence reads were collapsed and filtered to measure the absolute abundance of every unique TCRbeta CDR3 rearrangement. For each sample, productive Simpson clonality was calculated as the square root of Simpson's diversity index over productive rearrangements. The immuneACCESS repertoire file appears here via TCRdb, limited to in-frame rearrangements. These files lack a portion of the clones; in checked studies, under half of the deficit traces to unresolved V genes, and the cause of the others is not known. V and J calls and clone size follow that table, whereas D and trimming were derived from the DNA. The sample table holds 200,000 to 250,000 clones, of which approximately 81% were seen once. Together, the top ten hold 15% to 20% of the sample.

The collaborating institutions used their own protocols to collect whole blood in K2EDTA tubes. For TCRbeta analysis, collaborator samples were shipped as frozen whole blood, as isolated PBMCs, or as DNA extracted from either sample type. The cysteine opens and the phenylalanine closes a CDR3 of 11 amino acids. Just the 33-base CDR3 DNA is kept, in frame starting at base 1. CDR1 and CDR2, per the germline V gene (reference sequence), are LNHDA and SQIVND. The junction shows trimming of 9 bases on V and 2 bases on J, and the gene matches do not reach 1 base of it. The record originates from a study of blood T cell repertoires in COVID-19 (dated by TCRdb to the early 2020s). At the level of the whole study: The collaborator samples originated in the United States, Italy and Spain and spanned the acute and convalescent phases of COVID-19. The samples were drawn from the first 160 participants of the ongoing ImmuneRACE study and from over 950 subjects provided by 6 global collaborators. A de-identified subject ID, COVID-19 status, age in years and sex were almost always included in the sample metadata. A freely available public database, intended as a resource for researchers studying the immune response to SARS-CoV-2, is where the repertoires were released. Subjects who had been exposed to COVID-19, were actively infected with it, or had recovered from it provided the deeply sampled blood TCRbeta repertoires that made up the dataset. Where available, HLA class I and class II types were obtained from metadata supplied by the sample provider rather than from assay-based typing. The prospective study material was composed of cDNA or gDNA derived from T cells, B-cell-depleted T cells, or PBMCs.

Results the study describes overall, beyond this receptor: Clinical and demographic metadata were provided uncurated, with the amount varying by source and participant.

The origin of this receptor is a woman aged 80 or older with active or convalescent COVID-19. The chain was built from TRBV19 and TRBJ2-7; 7 central bases correspond to TRBD1. The sample comprised peripheral blood. The sequenced DNA: TGTGCCAGCGGACAGGCCTACGAGCAGTACTTC. It codes for CASGQAYEQYF.